Listed below are T cell receptor beta chains from one sample, sequenced in a study of CD8+CD57+ T cells in acquired aplastic anemia. TCRdb called the reads again in MiXCR, with one record for every CDR3 protein. Among 200,000 to 300,000 distinct CDR3 sequences listed, 82% were seen once. The source material was sorted CD4+, CD8+, or CD8+CD57+ T cells (not recorded which) from PBMCs. Source of these receptors: a human donor with aplastic anemia. Each CDR3 is given without its conserved first and last residue. A D gene is named only where the DNA matches it firmly. Size values are once, few and many counts, or a class for expanded clones, and some rows have none.

>.|TRBV7-3|.|TRBJ2-3
ASSLELGPNTQS
>.|TRBV7-8|.|TRBJ2-1
ASSFHPVGAAF
>.|TRBV5-1|.|TRBJ2-3
ASTQADTQY
>.|TRBV7-9|.|TRBJ1-6
ASSLDPGGSSPLH
>once|TRBV19|TRBD1|TRBJ2-7
ASSDGQGNNEAY
>.|TRBV11-1|.|TRBJ2-2
ASSFGTFANTGELF
>.|TRBV7-9|.|TRBJ1-5
AGRGSKETQHQD
>.|TRBV11-3|.|TRBJ1-1
ASSLDVTEAF
>.|TRBV7-2|TRBD2|TRBJ2-7
ASSLPSGGGDTQ
>.|TRBV7-8|.|TRBJ2-3
ASTLARVPDAHY
>once|TRBV7-9|.|TRBJ1-1
ASSLDLREQSEGF
>.|TRBV7-9|TRBD2|TRBJ2-7
ASSLVPGGVGAYEQY
>.|TRBV7-8|.|TRBJ2-3
ASSLAPDGAALS
>.|TRBV20-1|TRBD2|TRBJ2-3
SASSWGLAGATDTQY
>.|TRBV7-6|.|TRBJ2-5
ASSSRLVETQY
>few|TRBV10-3|.|TRBJ1-2
AISESPHGYT
>.|TRBV20-1|.|TRBJ1-5
SASVSSGHQPQH
>few|TRBV5-4|TRBD2|TRBJ2-2
ASSFTSGFANTGELF
>few|TRBV11-3|.|TRBJ2-3
ASRLDLTDTQY
>.|TRBV19|TRBD2|TRBJ2-7
ASSPTLAGFDYEQY
>.|TRBV2|.|TRBJ2-1
ASRADSYNEQF
>once|TRBV20-1|TRBD1|TRBJ1-1
SARAGQPQDTEAF
>few|TRBV7-2|TRBD1|TRBJ1-1
ASSLAVTGDTQAF
>.|TRBV5-4|.|TRBJ2-1
ASSFTRGGTYNEQF
>.|TRBV7-8|TRBD2|TRBJ2-3
ASSVAGRAEQY
>.|TRBV15|.|TRBJ2-5
SVNRESSGETQY
>.|TRBV5-1|.|TRBJ2-5
ASSMRTDDKTQY
>.|TRBV2|.|TRBJ2-2
ASRGEAQKTGELC
>many|TRBV28|TRBD1|TRBJ2-7
ASSGPADRGTYEQY
>.|TRBV9|TRBD1|TRBJ1-2
ATSREGTATDTRYT
>.|TRBV5-4|.|TRBJ2-7
ASSTRPAAGGQREQY
>few|TRBV19|.|TRBJ1-1
ASSMGGRPGTEAF
>few|TRBV7-8|.|TRBJ2-5
ATSIASSPETQY
>once|TRBV6-1|TRBD1|TRBJ1-5
ATSGHPGQGGPQH
>.|TRBV12-3/TRBV12-4|.|TRBJ1-2
ASSLLALGGYT
>few|TRBV9|.|TRBJ2-7
ASSVTRQDEQY
>.|TRBV9|.|TRBJ1-1
ASSVAGYIQYFF
>few|TRBV7-8|.|TRBJ2-2
ASSLAGTGELF